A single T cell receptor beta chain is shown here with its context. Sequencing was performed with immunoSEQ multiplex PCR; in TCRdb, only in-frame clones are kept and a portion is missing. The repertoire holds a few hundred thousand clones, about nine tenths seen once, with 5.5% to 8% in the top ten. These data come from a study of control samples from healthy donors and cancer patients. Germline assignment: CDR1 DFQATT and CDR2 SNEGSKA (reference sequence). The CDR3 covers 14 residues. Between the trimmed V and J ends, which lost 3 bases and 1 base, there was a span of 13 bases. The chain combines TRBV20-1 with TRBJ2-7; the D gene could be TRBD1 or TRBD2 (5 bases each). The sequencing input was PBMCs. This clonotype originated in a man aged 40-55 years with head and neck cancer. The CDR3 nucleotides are TGCAGTGCTAGTTATCGTTGGGGGTCCTACGAGCAGTACTTC. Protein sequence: CSASYRWGSYEQYF.